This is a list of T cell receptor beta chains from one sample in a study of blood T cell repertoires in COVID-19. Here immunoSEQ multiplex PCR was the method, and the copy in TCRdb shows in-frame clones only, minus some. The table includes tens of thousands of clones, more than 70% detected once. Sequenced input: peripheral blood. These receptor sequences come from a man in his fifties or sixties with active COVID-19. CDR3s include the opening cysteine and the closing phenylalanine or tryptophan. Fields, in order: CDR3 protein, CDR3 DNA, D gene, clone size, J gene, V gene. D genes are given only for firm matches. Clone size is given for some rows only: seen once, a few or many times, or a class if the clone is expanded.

CDR3 protein: CASSHPSEYTDTQYF
CDR3 DNA: TGTGCCAGCAGCCACCCTAGCGAATACACAGATACGCAGTATTTT
D gene: NA
clone size: NA
J gene: TRBJ2-3
V gene: TRBV13

CDR3 protein: CASRRGSAEAFF
CDR3 DNA: TGTGCCAGCAGACGGGGTTCGGCTGAAGCTTTCTTT
D gene: NA
clone size: NA
J gene: TRBJ1-1
V gene: TRBV6-5

CDR3 protein: CASSQQLGPGELFF
CDR3 DNA: TGTGCCAGCAGCCAACAACTAGGTCCCGGGGAGCTGTTTTTT
D gene: NA
clone size: NA
J gene: TRBJ2-2
V gene: TRBV3-1/TRBV3-2

CDR3 protein: CASSDQVADTQYF
CDR3 DNA: TGCGCCAGCAGTGATCAGGTGGCAGATACGCAGTATTTT
D gene: NA
clone size: NA
J gene: TRBJ2-3
V gene: TRBV10-1

CDR3 protein: CASSLSAAETQYF
CDR3 DNA: TGTGCCAGCAGCTTATCAGCGGCAGAGACCCAGTACTTC
D gene: NA
clone size: NA
J gene: TRBJ2-5
V gene: TRBV7-9

CDR3 protein: CAWSVRREQYF
CDR3 DNA: TGTGCCTGGAGTGTGCGGAGGGAGCAGTACTTC
D gene: NA
clone size: NA
J gene: TRBJ2-7
V gene: TRBV30

CDR3 protein: CASSSGRARETQYF
CDR3 DNA: TGCGCCAGCAGCAGCGGGAGGGCACGGGAGACCCAGTACTTC
D gene: TRBD2
clone size: NA
J gene: TRBJ2-5
V gene: TRBV5-1

CDR3 protein: CASSEAWDRGVTAQHF
CDR3 DNA: TGTGCCAGCAGTGAAGCGTGGGACAGGGGGGTCACAGCCCAGCATTTT
D gene: TRBD1
clone size: few
J gene: TRBJ1-5
V gene: TRBV2

CDR3 protein: CASSPSGRGNTEAFF
CDR3 DNA: TGTGCCAGCTCACCTTCGGGGAGGGGAAACACTGAAGCTTTCTTT
D gene: NA
clone size: NA
J gene: TRBJ1-1
V gene: TRBV18

CDR3 protein: CASSLKAAGATDTQYF
CDR3 DNA: TGTGCCAGCAGCTTAAAGGCTGCGGGGGCCACAGATACGCAGTATTTT
D gene: NA
clone size: once
J gene: TRBJ2-3
V gene: TRBV7-3

CDR3 protein: CASSLEPGYEQFF
CDR3 DNA: TGCGCCAGCAGCTTGGAGCCGGGGTATGAGCAGTTCTTC
D gene: NA
clone size: NA
J gene: TRBJ2-1
V gene: TRBV5-1

CDR3 protein: CASSVGLPKPHQETQYF
CDR3 DNA: TGTGCCAGCAGCGTAGGGCTTCCCAAACCTCACCAAGAGACCCAGTACTTC
D gene: NA
clone size: NA
J gene: TRBJ2-5
V gene: TRBV9

CDR3 protein: CASTQTTPAYEQYF
CDR3 DNA: TGTGCCAGCACCCAAACCACACCCGCCTACGAGCAGTACTTC
D gene: NA
clone size: NA
J gene: TRBJ2-7
V gene: TRBV6-6

CDR3 protein: CASWRARETQYF
CDR3 DNA: TGTGCCAGCTGGAGGGCCCGGGAGACCCAGTACTTC
D gene: NA
clone size: NA
J gene: TRBJ2-5
V gene: TRBV2

CDR3 protein: CASSYRGSSYNEQFF
CDR3 DNA: TGTGCCAGCAGTTATAGGGGGAGCTCCTACAATGAGCAGTTCTTC
D gene: NA
clone size: once
J gene: TRBJ2-1
V gene: TRBV6-2/TRBV6-3

CDR3 protein: CATSRGRETTYEQYF
CDR3 DNA: TGTGCCACCAGCAGGGGACGGGAGACCACCTACGAGCAGTACTTC
D gene: NA
clone size: NA
J gene: TRBJ2-7
V gene: TRBV15

CDR3 protein: CASSLEGAGGYTF
CDR3 DNA: TGTGCCAGCAGCTTGGAGGGGGCGGGCGGCTACACCTTC
D gene: TRBD1
clone size: NA
J gene: TRBJ1-2
V gene: TRBV5-6

CDR3 protein: CASSYSGRNNEQFF
CDR3 DNA: TGTGCCAGCAGTTACTCGGGCAGGAACAATGAGCAGTTCTTC
D gene: NA
clone size: few
J gene: TRBJ2-1
V gene: TRBV6-6

CDR3 protein: CASSQPREGSLNTEAFF
CDR3 DNA: TGTGCCAGCAGCCAACCCCGGGAGGGGAGTTTGAACACTGAAGCTTTCTTT
D gene: NA
clone size: NA
J gene: TRBJ1-1
V gene: TRBV7-9

CDR3 protein: CASSMDRAGDSYEQYF
CDR3 DNA: TGTGCCAGTAGTATGGATCGGGCAGGGGACTCCTACGAGCAGTACTTC
D gene: NA
clone size: NA
J gene: TRBJ2-7
V gene: TRBV19

CDR3 protein: CASSFADRNTEAFF
CDR3 DNA: TGTGCCAGCAGCTTCGCAGACAGGAACACTGAAGCTTTCTTT
D gene: NA
clone size: NA
J gene: TRBJ1-1
V gene: TRBV7-9

CDR3 protein: CASSLGHDNTEAFF
CDR3 DNA: TGTGCCAGCTCACTTGGACATGACAACACTGAAGCTTTCTTT
D gene: NA
clone size: NA
J gene: TRBJ1-1
V gene: TRBV18

CDR3 protein: CASSMDRRYGYTF
CDR3 DNA: TGTGCCAGCAGCATGGACAGGAGATATGGCTACACCTTC
D gene: TRBD1
clone size: once
J gene: TRBJ1-2
V gene: TRBV6-5

CDR3 protein: CASSFSVNQPQHF
CDR3 DNA: TGTGCCAGCAGCTTTTCAGTAAATCAGCCCCAGCATTTT
D gene: NA
clone size: NA
J gene: TRBJ1-5
V gene: TRBV7-2

CDR3 protein: CATSRDPPDTQYF
CDR3 DNA: TGTGCCACCAGCAGAGATCCTCCGGATACGCAGTATTTT
D gene: NA
clone size: NA
J gene: TRBJ2-3
V gene: TRBV15

CDR3 protein: CASSSGKNEQYF
CDR3 DNA: TGTGCCAGCAGTTCAGGTAAAAACGAGCAGTACTTC
D gene: NA
clone size: NA
J gene: TRBJ2-7
V gene: TRBV6-6

CDR3 protein: CASSRDRDGYTF
CDR3 DNA: TGTGCCAGCAGCCGGGACAGGGATGGCTACACCTTC
D gene: TRBD1
clone size: NA
J gene: TRBJ1-2
V gene: TRBV11-2

CDR3 protein: CASSQGRAGVENTQYF
CDR3 DNA: TGTGCCAGCAGCCAAGGTCGAGCGGGAGTGGAGAATACGCAGTATTTT
D gene: TRBD2
clone size: few
J gene: TRBJ2-3
V gene: TRBV3-1/TRBV3-2

CDR3 protein: CSVGGVLAGGMFQTQYF
CDR3 DNA: TGCAGCGTTGGGGGCGTTCTAGCGGGAGGGATGTTTCAGACCCAGTACTTC
D gene: TRBD2
clone size: NA
J gene: TRBJ2-5
V gene: TRBV29-1

CDR3 protein: CASTLMVAGELETQYF
CDR3 DNA: TGTGCCAGCACCCTTATGGTAGCGGGAGAATTAGAGACCCAGTACTTC
D gene: TRBD2
clone size: NA
J gene: TRBJ2-5
V gene: TRBV11-2

CDR3 protein: CASTPAWGVDF
CDR3 DNA: TGTGCCAGCACCCCCGCGTGGGGGGTTGACTTC
D gene: NA
clone size: NA
J gene: TRBJ2-5
V gene: TRBV7-9

CDR3 protein: CASSPLDRSSTDTQYF
CDR3 DNA: TGTGCCAGCTCACCGCTGGACAGATCTAGCACAGATACGCAGTATTTT
D gene: NA
clone size: once
J gene: TRBJ2-3
V gene: TRBV18

CDR3 protein: CASSHTGLDGYTF
CDR3 DNA: TGTGCCAGCAGTCATACAGGGTTGGATGGCTACACCTTC
D gene: NA
clone size: NA
J gene: TRBJ1-2
V gene: TRBV6-4

CDR3 protein: CASSFWTSGGYNEQFF
CDR3 DNA: TGTGCCAGCAGCTTCTGGACTAGCGGGGGATACAATGAGCAGTTCTTC
D gene: TRBD2
clone size: NA
J gene: TRBJ2-1
V gene: TRBV9

CDR3 protein: CASSQDPSGGGEQYF
CDR3 DNA: TGTGCCAGCAGCCAAGATCCGAGCGGGGGAGGTGAGCAGTACTTC
D gene: TRBD2
clone size: NA
J gene: TRBJ2-7
V gene: TRBV3-1/TRBV3-2

CDR3 protein: CASSIGREFTSYEQYF
CDR3 DNA: TGTGCCAGTAGTATTGGGCGGGAGTTTACGTCCTACGAGCAGTACTTC
D gene: TRBD2
clone size: NA
J gene: TRBJ2-7
V gene: TRBV19

CDR3 protein: CASSIATGHNQPQHF
CDR3 DNA: TGTGCCAGCAGTATCGCTACAGGGCACAATCAGCCCCAGCATTTT
D gene: NA
clone size: NA
J gene: TRBJ1-5
V gene: TRBV6-6

CDR3 protein: CASSVTTSQETQYF
CDR3 DNA: TGTGCCAGCAGTGTAACTACCTCCCAAGAGACCCAGTACTTC
D gene: NA
clone size: NA
J gene: TRBJ2-5
V gene: TRBV2

CDR3 protein: CASSATSLSSYEQYF
CDR3 DNA: TGTGCCAGCAGCGCGACTAGCTTGAGCTCCTACGAGCAGTACTTC
D gene: TRBD2
clone size: NA
J gene: TRBJ2-7
V gene: TRBV5-6

CDR3 protein: CASSLWRGNEQYF
CDR3 DNA: TGTGCCAGCAGTTTATGGAGGGGCAACGAGCAGTACTTC
D gene: NA
clone size: NA
J gene: TRBJ2-7
V gene: TRBV27

CDR3 protein: CASGYGETQYF
CDR3 DNA: TGTGCCAGCGGCTACGGGGAGACCCAGTACTTC
D gene: NA
clone size: once
J gene: TRBJ2-5
V gene: TRBV27

CDR3 protein: CASRRGETQYF
CDR3 DNA: TGTGCCAGCCGAAGAGGGGAGACCCAGTACTTC
D gene: NA
clone size: NA
J gene: TRBJ2-5
V gene: TRBV6-5

CDR3 protein: CASSQGWTTRNEKLFF
CDR3 DNA: TGTGCCAGCAGCCAAGGTTGGACAACCCGCAATGAAAAACTGTTTTTT
D gene: NA
clone size: NA
J gene: TRBJ1-4
V gene: TRBV14

CDR3 protein: CAWSLGQGDYNEQFF
CDR3 DNA: TGTGCCTGGAGTCTGGGACAGGGAGACTACAATGAGCAGTTCTTC
D gene: TRBD1
clone size: NA
J gene: TRBJ2-1
V gene: TRBV30

CDR3 protein: CASSVSRGGQETQYF
CDR3 DNA: TGTGCCAGCAGTGTTAGTCGGGGAGGGCAAGAGACCCAGTACTTC
D gene: TRBD2
clone size: NA
J gene: TRBJ2-5
V gene: TRBV2

CDR3 protein: CSVEGHLNTEAFF
CDR3 DNA: TGCAGCGTTGAAGGGCATCTGAACACTGAAGCTTTCTTT
D gene: NA
clone size: NA
J gene: TRBJ1-1
V gene: TRBV29-1

CDR3 protein: CASSLSLAVSYNEQFF
CDR3 DNA: TGTGCCAGCAGCTTGTCGCTAGCGGTCTCCTACAATGAGCAGTTCTTC
D gene: TRBD2
clone size: medium-sized
J gene: TRBJ2-1
V gene: TRBV7-9

CDR3 protein: CSWGASGRETQYF
CDR3 DNA: TGCAGCTGGGGGGCTAGCGGGAGGGAGACCCAGTACTTC
D gene: TRBD2
clone size: NA
J gene: TRBJ2-5
V gene: TRBV29-1

CDR3 protein: CASSLTGGIWETQYF
CDR3 DNA: TGCGCCAGCAGCTTGACGGGAGGAATATGGGAGACCCAGTACTTC
D gene: TRBD2
clone size: NA
J gene: TRBJ2-5
V gene: TRBV5-1

CDR3 protein: CATRGEREGSSYEQYF
CDR3 DNA: TGTGCCACCAGGGGAGAGCGGGAGGGTTCTAGCTACGAGCAGTACTTC
D gene: TRBD2
clone size: NA
J gene: TRBJ2-7
V gene: TRBV15

CDR3 protein: CASRSSGIGSYEQYF
CDR3 DNA: TGCGCCAGCAGGTCTAGCGGGATCGGGTCCTACGAGCAGTACTTC
D gene: TRBD2
clone size: NA
J gene: TRBJ2-7
V gene: TRBV4-1

CDR3 protein: CASSQVWVGTGNTDTQYF
CDR3 DNA: TGCGCCAGCAGCCAAGTTTGGGTCGGGACAGGGAACACAGATACGCAGTATTTT
D gene: TRBD1
clone size: NA
J gene: TRBJ2-3
V gene: TRBV4-1

CDR3 protein: CASSPGTSGSPYEQYF
CDR3 DNA: TGTGCCAGCTCACCGGGGACTAGCGGGAGTCCCTACGAGCAGTACTTC
D gene: TRBD2
clone size: NA
J gene: TRBJ2-7
V gene: TRBV18

CDR3 protein: CASSKTGVQETQYF
CDR3 DNA: TGTGCCAGCAGTAAAACAGGGGTTCAAGAGACCCAGTACTTC
D gene: TRBD1
clone size: NA
J gene: TRBJ2-5
V gene: TRBV5-6

CDR3 protein: CASSQSTRMNTEAFF
CDR3 DNA: TGCGCCAGCAGCCAGTCGACACGAATGAACACTGAAGCTTTCTTT
D gene: NA
clone size: NA
J gene: TRBJ1-1
V gene: TRBV4-1

CDR3 protein: CASSHSLRGDYGYTF
CDR3 DNA: TGCGCCAGCAGCCATTCGCTTCGGGGGGACTATGGCTACACCTTC
D gene: NA
clone size: NA
J gene: TRBJ1-2
V gene: TRBV4-1